In its sample, the clone carrying this T cell receptor (beta chain) was seen a few times. Treatment of the sample: approximately 18 received Ad26.COV2.S at low or high dose, single or two shots; roughly five received placebo; per-sample allocation not given. The investigators took samples on day 63 after the first vaccine or placebo injection. Sequencing was performed with immunoSEQ multiplex PCR; in TCRdb, only in-frame clones are kept and a portion is missing. This table holds about 280,000 clones, 70% to 90% found once. The V end lost 4 bases, the J end lost 6 bases, and 14 bases lay between the germline ends. The CDR3 is 14 amino acids. CDR1 and CDR2 from the germline V gene are SGHRS and YFSETQ. The record originates from a study of Ad26.COV2.S vaccination and SARS-CoV-2 variants.

The TCR comes from a person aged 18-65 years who received the Ad26.COV2.S COVID-19 vaccine or a placebo. The chain links TRBV5-1 to TRBJ1-5; maybe TRBD1 (5 bases). The source material was peripheral blood, sampled in a trial of Ad26.COV2.S vaccine versus placebo. The CDR3 region is CASSPRGGVQPQHF. The CDR3 coding sequence is TGCGCCAGCAGCCCCCGGGGGGGAGTTCAGCCCCAGCATTTT.